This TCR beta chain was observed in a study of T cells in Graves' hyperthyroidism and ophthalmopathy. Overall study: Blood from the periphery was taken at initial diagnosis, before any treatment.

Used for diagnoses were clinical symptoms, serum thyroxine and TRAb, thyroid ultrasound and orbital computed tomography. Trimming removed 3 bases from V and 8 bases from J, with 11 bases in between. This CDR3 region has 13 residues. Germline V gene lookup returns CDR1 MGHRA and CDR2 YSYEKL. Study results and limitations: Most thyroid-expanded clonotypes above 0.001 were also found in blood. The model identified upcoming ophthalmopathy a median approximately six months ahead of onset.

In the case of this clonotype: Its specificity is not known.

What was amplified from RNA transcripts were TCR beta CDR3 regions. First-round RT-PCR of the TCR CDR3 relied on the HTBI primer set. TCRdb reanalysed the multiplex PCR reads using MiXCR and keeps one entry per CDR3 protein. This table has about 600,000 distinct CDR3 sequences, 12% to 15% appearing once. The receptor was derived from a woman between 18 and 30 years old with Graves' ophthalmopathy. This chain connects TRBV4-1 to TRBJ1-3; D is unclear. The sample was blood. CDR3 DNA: TGCGCCAGCAGCCAGGTCACGGGAGACACCATATATTTT. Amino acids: CASSQVTGDTIYF.